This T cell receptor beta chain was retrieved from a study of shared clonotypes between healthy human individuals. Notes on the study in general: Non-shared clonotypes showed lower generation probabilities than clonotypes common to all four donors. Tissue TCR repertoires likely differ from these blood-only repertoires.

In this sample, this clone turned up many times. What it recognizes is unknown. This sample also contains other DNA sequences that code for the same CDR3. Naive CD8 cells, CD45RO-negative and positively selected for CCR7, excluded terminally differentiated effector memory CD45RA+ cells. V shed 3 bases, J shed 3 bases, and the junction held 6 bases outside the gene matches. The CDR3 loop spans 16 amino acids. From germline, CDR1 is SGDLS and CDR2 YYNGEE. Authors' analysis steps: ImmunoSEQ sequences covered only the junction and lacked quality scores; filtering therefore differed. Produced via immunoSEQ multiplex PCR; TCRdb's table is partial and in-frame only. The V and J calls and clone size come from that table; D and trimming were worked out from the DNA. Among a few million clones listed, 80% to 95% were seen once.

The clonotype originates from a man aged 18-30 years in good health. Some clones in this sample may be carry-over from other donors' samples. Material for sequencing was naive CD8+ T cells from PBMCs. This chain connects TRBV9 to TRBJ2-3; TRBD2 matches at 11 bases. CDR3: CASSGGTSGLTDTQYF. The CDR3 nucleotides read TGTGCCAGCAGCGGTGGGACTAGCGGCTTGACAGATACGCAGTATTTT.